This T cell receptor beta chain was sequenced in a study of CD8+CD57+ T cells in acquired aplastic anemia. The study, taken as a whole, reports: Common to patients and controls were 25 to 30 CD8+ CDR3 sequences.

CDR3 and TCR beta VDJ profiling relied on genomic DNA as the template. TCRdb used MiXCR to reprocess the reads, holding one entry per CDR3 protein. The data show around 430,000 distinct CDR3 sequences, about a third seen once. In the case of this clonotype: The antigen remains unidentified.

CDR1 is MNHNS, CDR2 SASEGT, per germline. Trimming cost V 7 bases and J 2 bases, with 12 bases left between them. The CDR3 runs to 14 residues. It was patients with CD8+CD57+ cell expansion by flow cytometry who were chosen for sequencing. This sequence was found in a human donor with aplastic anemia. The sequencing sample was made of sorted CD4+, CD8+, or CD8+CD57+ T cells (not recorded which) from PBMCs. This sequence joins TRBV6-1 and TRBJ1-3, with D perhaps TRBD1 (6 bases). CDR3: CASTGQFPGNTIYF. The CDR3 DNA sequence: TGTGCCAGCACCGGACAGTTTCCTGGAAACACCATATATTTT.